Shown below are 28 T cell receptor beta chains from a single sample sequenced in a study of shared clonotypes between healthy human individuals (dated by TCRdb to about 2020). Receptor libraries were prepared by the immunoSEQ multiplex PCR assay. What TCRdb holds here is the immuneACCESS table cut down to in-frame rearrangements. Part of the clones is not present; checked against another copy, under half of the missing clones reflect an unresolved V gene, and the others are unexplained. The sample profile shows about 980,000 clones; approximately 80% of them were found once. The top ten clones comprise approximately 1.5% of the sample. The sequenced sample was memory CD4+ T cells sorted from blood. Reading the label with the study, this specimen's cell subset or site is: CD45RA-negative fraction. These receptors were obtained from a man aged 18 to 30 in good health.

The J gene is TRBJ1-2, the V gene TRBV25-1; the D is unclear. With 4 bases removed from V and 3 bases from J, the gap between germline ends came to 12 bases. The germline V gene has CDR1 MGHDK and CDR2 SYGVNS. This CDR3 has 14 amino acids. The CDR3 nucleotides read TGTGCCAGCAGTGGGGGAGGCACCCACTATGGCTACACCTTC. Translating gives CASSGGGTHYGYTF.

This rearrangement joins TRBV28 to TRBJ1-1; D is perhaps TRBD1 (5 bases). This CDR3 region has 13 residues. V dropped 7 bases and J dropped 8 bases, with 17 bases sitting between them. Germline V lookup: CDR1 MDHEN, CDR2 SYDVKM. The CDR3 here is CASTQAGAWEAFF. The DNA for the CDR3 is TGTGCCAGCACACAGGCAGGAGCCTGGGAAGCTTTCTTT. Variable domain in full (rest from reference TRBV28 and TRBJ1-1): DVKVTQSSRYLVKRTGEKVFLECVQDMDHENMFWYRQDPGLGLRLIYFSYDVKMKEKGDIPEGYSVSREKKERFSLILESASTNQTSMYLCASTQAGAWEAFFGQGTRLTVV.

This clone was counted once. This chain links TRBV7-2 with TRBJ1-5, with D hard to call. V shed 1 base and J shed 0 bases, with 7 bases lying between them. CDR1 SGHTA and CDR2 FQGNSA come from the germline V gene. The CDR3 runs 15 residues. The chain's CDR3 is CASSLEGFSNQPQHF. The CDR3 coding sequence is TGTGCCAGCAGCTTAGAGGGTTTTAGCAATCAGCCCCAGCATTTT.

V and J are TRBV5-1 and TRBJ2-7, with D possibly TRBD2 on 6 matching bases. Germline V CDR1 and CDR2: SGHRS, YFSETQ. V lost 4 bases and J lost 0, with 17 bases in between. CDR3 size: 16 residues. CDR3 in amino acids: CASSVGGTGSSYEQYF. For the CDR3, the DNA is TGCGCCAGCAGCGTAGGAGGGACCGGCAGCTCCTACGAGCAGTACTTC.

V and J are TRBV7-9 and TRBJ2-2; D not certain. The germline V gene has CDR1 SEHNR and CDR2 FQNEAQ (reference sequence). Trimming took 4 bases from V and 4 from J, leaving 10 bases between them. The CDR3 sequence is 14 residues long. CDR3 region: CASSSQRITGELFF. CDR3 nucleotides: TGTGCCAGCAGCTCTCAAAGGATCACCGGGGAGCTGTTTTTT.

The chain combines TRBV2 with TRBJ2-3; 12 positions match TRBD2. From germline, CDR1 is SNHLY and CDR2 FYNNEI. This CDR3 region has 21 residues. The V segment lost 4 bases and the J segment 0 bases; nucleotides outside the gene matches: 17. The CDR3 reads CASSGTKSWTSGKESTDTQYF. Here the CDR3 DNA reads TGTGCCAGCAGTGGGACCAAATCTTGGACTAGCGGGAAAGAAAGCACAGATACGCAGTATTTT.

J is TRBJ1-6 and V is TRBV11-2, with 10 bases aligning to TRBD1. The CDR3 covers 13 residues. V trimming: 2 bases; J trimming: 14 bases; junction bases outside the gene matches: 3. CDR1 and CDR2 (germline): SGHAT, FQNNGV. The DNA of the CDR3 is TGTGCCAGCAGCTTAACGGGACAGGGGACCCTCCACTTT. Translating it yields CASSLTGQGTLHF.

The chain employs TRBV5-1 and TRBJ2-5; D is ambiguous. Trimming took 1 base from V and 2 from J, leaving 9 bases between them. This CDR3 region has 14 residues. CDR1 and CDR2 (germline): SGHRS, YFSETQ. For the CDR3, the DNA is TGCGCCAGCAGCTTGTCACCGGCGCAAGAGACCCAGTACTTC. Translated: CASSLSPAQETQYF.

This chain uses TRBV19 with TRBJ1-5; 10 bases are a match to TRBD1. Germline lookup yields CDR1 LNHDA and CDR2 SQIVND (reference sequence). Losses at the gene ends were 3 bases for V and 6 bases for J; bases not matched to a gene: 2. The CDR3 has 14 residues. CDR3 residues: CASSMGTGVQPQHF. DNA of the CDR3: TGTGCCAGTAGTATGGGGACAGGGGTTCAGCCCCAGCATTTT. The full variable domain, completed using reference TRBV19 and TRBJ1-5, is DGGITQSPKYLFRKEGQNVTLSCEQNLNHDAMYWYRQDPGQGLRLIYYSQIVNDFQKGDIAEGYSVSREKKESFPLTVTSAQKNPTAFYLCASSMGTGVQPQHFGDGTRLSIL.

As concerns this clone: Other DNA variants within this sample encode the same CDR3. V and J are TRBV6-5 and TRBJ2-2, with 7 bases matching TRBD1. The V gene end was trimmed by 0 bases and the J gene end by 1 base; junction bases not matched to a gene: 2. Per the germline V gene, CDR1 is MNHEY and CDR2 is SVGAGI. The CDR3 runs to 16 residues. The CDR3 sequence: CASSYSWTGNTGELFF. The CDR3 DNA reads as TGTGCCAGCAGTTACTCTTGGACAGGGAACACCGGGGAGCTGTTTTTT.

The chain joins TRBV7-2 to TRBJ2-1, with D unresolved. V was shortened by 5 bases and J by 8 bases, with 10 bases between the two germline ends. Per the germline V gene, CDR1 is SGHTA and CDR2 is FQGNSA. There are 12 residues in the CDR3. CDR3 coding DNA: TGTGCCAGCAGCGTAGACATCTATGAGCAGTTCTTC. It translates to CASSVDIYEQFF. The variable domain in full, completed from reference TRBV7-2 and TRBJ2-1, reads GAGVSQSPSNKVTEKGKDVELRCDPISGHTALYWYRQSLGQGLEFLIYFQGNSAPDKSGLPSDRFSAERTGGSVSTLTIQRTQQEDSAVYLCASSVDIYEQFFGPGTRLTVL.

V gene TRBV5-3 combines with J gene TRBJ2-1; the D is unclear. TRBV5-3 is given ORF status, its function remaining uncertain. The CDR3 length is 18 residues. Trimming pared 2 bases from V and 0 bases from J, leaving 18 bases between. CDR3 nucleotide sequence: TGTGCCAGAAGCTTCCCCCCGAGTGGCGCGCCCTCCTACAATGAGCAGTTCTTC. Protein product: CARSFPPSGAPSYNEQFF.

The V call is TRBV5-1, the J call TRBJ1-2; 9 nucleotides match TRBD1. Germline V gene data show CDR1 as SGHRS and CDR2 as YFSETQ. V dropped 4 bases and J dropped 7; count of bases not matched to a gene: 14. This CDR3 has 16 residues. DNA of the CDR3: TGCGCCAGCAGCGAAGAAAGTCCCGGGACAGGGTTTGGCTACACCTTC. As protein: CASSEESPGTGFGYTF.

V is TRBV28 and J is TRBJ1-3; the D gene is possibly TRBD1 (5 bases). In germline, CDR1 is MDHEN, CDR2 SYDVKM. The CDR3 sequence is 14 residues long. V was trimmed by 8 bases and J by 7 bases, leaving 18 bases between them. The CDR3 is CASCTQGLANTIYF. CDR3 sequence (DNA): TGTGCCAGCTGCACGCAGGGATTGGCGAACACCATATATTTT.

The chain joins TRBV30 to TRBJ1-2; no clear D. The CDR3 is 14 residues long. Trimming left V 2 bases short and J 0 bases short, with 10 bases between. Germline V CDR1 and CDR2: GTSNPN, SVGIG (reference sequence). The CDR3 region has the DNA TGTGCCTGGAGTCAAACGGATTCTAACTATGGCTACACCTTC. Translation: CAWSQTDSNYGYTF.

This rearrangement joins TRBV5-4 to TRBJ1-1, with 9 bases aligning to TRBD1. The CDR3 runs 15 residues. After removal of 4 bases from V and 6 bases from J, the junction contained 10 bases not matched to a gene. Germline V gene lookup returns CDR1 SGHNT and CDR2 YYREEE (reference sequence). The CDR3, as DNA: TGTGCCAGCAGCCCGACAGGGGGAGGCTTGGCTGAAGCTTTCTTT. Its protein is CASSPTGGGLAEAFF.

This clone is a singleton in its sample. The V gene is TRBV28, the J gene TRBJ2-2; D possibly corresponds to TRBD1 (5 bases). Germline CDR1 is MDHEN and CDR2 is SYDVKM. The CDR3 runs to 15 residues. The V end was cut by 3 bases, the J end by 3 bases, with 11 bases between. The CDR3 is CASSFPGKYTGELFF. CDR3 sequence (DNA): TGTGCCAGCAGTTTCCCAGGGAAGTACACCGGGGAGCTGTTTTTT.

The chain joins TRBV5-5 to TRBJ2-6; D call uncertain. Germline lookup yields CDR1 SGHKS and CDR2 YYEKEE (reference sequence). With 4 bases removed from V and 3 bases from J, the gap between germline ends came to 11 bases. The CDR3 loop spans 15 amino acids. CDR3 in amino acids: CASSLMDDGANVLTF. The CDR3 nucleotides are TGTGCCAGCAGCCTAATGGATGATGGGGCCAACGTCCTGACTTTC.

CDR3: CASSPGTATQETQYF. CDR3 in DNA: TGTGCCAGCAGCCCCGGGACGGCTACCCAAGAGACCCAGTACTTC. The rearrangement uses TRBV7-2 and TRBJ2-5, with D perhaps TRBD1 or TRBD2 (5 bases each). From germline, CDR1 is SGHTA and CDR2 FQGNSA. There are 15 residues in the CDR3. Trimming cost V 5 bases and J 1 base, with 14 bases left between them.

This chain links TRBV6-5 with TRBJ1-4; no definite D call. Germline CDR1 reads MNHEY; CDR2 reads SVGAGI. This CDR3 contains 15 residues. With 6 bases removed from V and 0 bases from J, the gap between germline ends came to 11 bases. CDR3 sequence: CASRPGFATNEKLFF. In nucleotides, the CDR3 is TGTGCCAGCAGGCCAGGTTTCGCAACTAATGAAAAACTGTTTTTT.

The chain joins TRBV11-2 to TRBJ2-1, with D unclear. V was clipped by 2 bases and J by 7 bases, with 9 bases between them. CDR1 is SGHAT and CDR2 is FQNNGV in the germline V gene. The CDR3 has 13 residues. The CDR3, as DNA: TGTGCCAGCAGCTTAAACGTCATAAATGAGCAGTTCTTC. Its protein product is CASSLNVINEQFF.

CDR3 bases: TGCAGTGCAAACATCGACAGGGGAGCTTTCTTT. This codes for CSANIDRGAFF. The rearrangement links TRBV20-1 to TRBJ1-1; 8 bases are a match to TRBD1. This CDR3 is 11 amino acids long. V shed 6 bases, J shed 10 bases, and the junction held 7 bases outside the gene matches. Per germline, CDR1 DFQATT and CDR2 SNEGSKA (reference sequence).

This clone was counted between two and nine times. The same CDR3 can be traced to other DNA sequences in this sample. The chain combines TRBV2 with TRBJ2-1; 10 nucleotides line up with TRBD1. The CDR3 length is 14 residues. V lost 4 bases to trimming and J lost 4 bases; unmatched junction nucleotides: 1. The germline V gene encodes CDR1 SNHLY and CDR2 FYNNEI. The CDR3 region is CASSGDRGYNEQFF. The CDR3 DNA reads as TGTGCCAGCAGTGGGGACAGGGGATACAATGAGCAGTTCTTC.

J is TRBJ2-1 and V is TRBV30, with a weak D call TRBD1 (6 bases). V was clipped by 2 bases and J by 5 bases, with 16 bases between them. CDR3 length: 15 residues. Germline V gene sequence: CDR1 GTSNPN, CDR2 SVGIG (reference sequence). The CDR3 protein is CAWSHPGTQNNEQFF. The DNA of the CDR3 is TGTGCCTGGAGTCACCCGGGGACACAAAACAATGAGCAGTTCTTC.

The J gene is TRBJ2-7, the V gene TRBV11-2, with 7 bases that match TRBD1. The junction had 12 bases not matched to a gene; V was cut back by 5 bases and J by 5 bases. The CDR3 length is 15 residues. Germline V CDR1 and CDR2: SGHAT, FQNNGV. As DNA, the CDR3 is TGTGCCAGCAGCGCAGACAGGGTTAAAGTACACGAGCAGTACTTC. Its protein is CASSADRVKVHEQYF. The entire variable domain, with the rest obtained from reference TRBV11-2 and TRBJ2-7, is as follows: EAGVAQSPRYKIIEKRQSVAFWCNPISGHATLYWYQQILGQGPKLLIQFQNNGVVDDSQLPKDRFSAERLKGVDSTLKIQPAKLEDSAVYLCASSADRVKVHEQYFGPGTRLTVT.

CDR3 amino acids: CASSPGQFNEQFF. CDR3 coding DNA: TGTGCCAGCTCACCCGGACAGTTCAATGAGCAGTTCTTC. V and J are TRBV18 and TRBJ2-1; D is possibly TRBD1 (6 bases). Germline values: CDR1 KGHSH, CDR2 LQKENI. Trimming removed 3 bases at V and 6 bases at J, with 9 bases between. This CDR3 has 13 residues.

This chain connects TRBV6-4 to TRBJ2-5, with 15 bases lining up with TRBD2. The CDR3 loop spans 15 amino acids. After removal of 1 base from V and 10 bases from J, the junction contained 4 bases not matched to a gene. CDR1 and CDR2 (germline): MRHNA, SNTAGT. The CDR3 coding sequence is TGTGCCAGCAGTGACTTATGGACTAGCGGGAGGGTCCAGTACTTC. It encodes CASSDLWTSGRVQYF.

This clone turned up a few times. This sequence joins TRBV21-1 and TRBJ2-2. TRBV21-1 is given as a pseudogene. The CDR3 is 13 amino acids. CDR3 in DNA: TGTGCCAGCAGGAAGGGCAACACCGGGGAGCTGTTTTTT. It is translated as CASRKGNTGELFF.